One T cell receptor beta chain is described in this entry. Its antigen is not known. The data were taken from a study of OX40 agonist ivuxolimab in advanced cancers. Study as a whole: It was ivuxolimab, an agonistic anti-OX40 (CD134) antibody, that patients were treated with. Study conclusions and caveats: By week 6 at 0.1 to 3.0 mg/kg, blood CD4+ and CD8+ T cells had expanded clonally. The average count of expanded clones was higher among CD8+ T cells than among CD4+. Some patients who did not respond also had low normalized T-cell clonal expansion.

V was pared by 4 bases and J by 9 bases, with 20 bases of the junction left unmatched. The CDR3 runs to 20 residues. CDR1 is SGHTA and CDR2 is FQGTGA in the germline V gene. Some clones are missing from TCRdb's copy, which holds only in-frame ones; the method was immunoSEQ multiplex PCR. The sample holds more than 40,000 clones, around nine tenths seen once. The gene calls are TRBV7-3 and TRBJ2-1, with 14 bases that match TRBD2. This specimen consisted of CD4+ or CD8+ T cells sorted from blood, obtained in a trial of the OX40 agonist ivuxolimab. The clonotype comes from an adult with an advanced solid tumor such as melanoma, head and neck, liver or kidney cancer. In DNA form, the CDR3 reads TGTGCCAGCAGCTCCCGACTAGCGGGGGGGCCACACGATAGGGAATTTGAGCAGTTCTTC. It yields the protein CASSSRLAGGPHDREFEQFF.